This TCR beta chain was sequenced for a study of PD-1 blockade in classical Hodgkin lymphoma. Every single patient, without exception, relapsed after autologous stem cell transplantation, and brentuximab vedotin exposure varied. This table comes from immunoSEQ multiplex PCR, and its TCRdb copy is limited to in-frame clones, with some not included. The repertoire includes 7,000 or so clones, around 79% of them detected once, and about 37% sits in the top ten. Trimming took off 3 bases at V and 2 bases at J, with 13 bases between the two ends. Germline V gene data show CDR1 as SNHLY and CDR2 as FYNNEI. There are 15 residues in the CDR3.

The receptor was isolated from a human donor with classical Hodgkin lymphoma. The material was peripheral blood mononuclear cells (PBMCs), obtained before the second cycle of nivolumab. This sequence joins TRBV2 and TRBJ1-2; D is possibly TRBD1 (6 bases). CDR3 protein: CASSDWGARNYGYTF. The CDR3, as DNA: TGTGCCAGCAGTGATTGGGGGGCGAGGAACTATGGCTACACCTTC. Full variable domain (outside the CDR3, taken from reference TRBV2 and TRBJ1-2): EPEVTQTPSHQVTQMGQEVILRCVPISNHLYFYWYRQILGQKVEFLVSFYNNEISEKSEIFDDQFSVERPDGSNFTLKIRSTKLEDSAMYFCASSDWGARNYGYTFGSGTRLTVV.